A selection of T cell receptor beta chains follows, all from one sample in a study of human T cells and chemical hapten exposure. TCRdb re-called the RACE reads through MiXCR, storing one row per CDR3 protein. The sample has 82,000 or so distinct CDR3 sequences, around 13% seen once. The source material was whole blood, sampled in connection with sensitization to the hapten diphenylcyclopropenone (DPC). These receptors were collected from a woman in her fifties or sixties with alopecia areata. Some clones in this sample may be carry-over from other donors' samples. Both conserved end residues are part of each CDR3. The D gene is left open where the match is weak. Expanded clones are given a class, and other clones once, few, many or no size at all.

cdr3_nt cdr3_aa v_call clone_size j_call cdr3_length d_call
TGCAGCGCCGAACAGGGGGCTGGCACTGAAGCTTTCTTT CSAEQGAGTEAFF TRBV29-1 . TRBJ1-1 13 TRBD1
TGTGCCAGCAGCGAACGACACCCGCGGGCATCTGGAAACACCATATATTTT CASSERHPRASGNTIYF TRBV3-1 . TRBJ1-3 17 .
TGTGCCATCCGCTCGGCTAGCGGAGATACGCAGTATTTT CAIRSASGDTQYF TRBV10-3 . TRBJ2-3 13 TRBD2
TGTGCCAGTAGTATAGGGCGGACAGATGGCTACACCTTC CASSIGRTDGYTF TRBV19 . TRBJ1-2 13 .
TGTGCCAGTTGGAACGCAGGGGGAGGGCCAGGGTCCGAGCAGTTCTTC CASWNAGGGPGSEQFF TRBV21-1 many TRBJ2-1 16 .
TGTGCCAGCAGCCCGGGGGTTCGGGAGCAGTTCTTC CASSPGVREQFF TRBV7-9 few TRBJ2-1 12 .
TGTGCCAGCAGCTTAGAGGGTCGCTTCACTGAAGCTTTCTTT CASSLEGRFTEAFF TRBV7-9 many TRBJ1-1 14 .
TGTGCCAGCAGCCCCCTGGGGGGATTCTATGGCTACACCTTC CASSPLGGFYGYTF TRBV7-9 . TRBJ1-2 14 .
TGTGCCAGCATTGGGGGGGTCTACAATGAGCAGTTCTTC CASIGGVYNEQFF TRBV12-3/TRBV12-4 many TRBJ2-1 13 TRBD2
TGTGCCAGCAGCTTAAACCTACCGGACAAATCCTACGAGCAGTACTTC CASSLNLPDKSYEQYF TRBV7-9 many TRBJ2-7 16 .
TGTGCCAGCAGCTTCAAGACAGGACCCACAGATACGCAGTATTTT CASSFKTGPTDTQYF TRBV5-6 few TRBJ2-3 15 .
TGTGCCAGCAGCACCCCTGGGGTGGCGTACGAGCAGTACTTC CASSTPGVAYEQYF TRBV28 few TRBJ2-7 14 .
TGCAGCGTTGCTATGCTCTCTGGAAACACCATATATTTT CSVAMLSGNTIYF TRBV29-1 . TRBJ1-3 13 .
TGTGCCAGCACCGGGACTAGCGGGAGTCCCGCGAACACCGGGGAGCTGTTTTTT CASTGTSGSPANTGELFF TRBV12-3/TRBV12-4 . TRBJ2-2 18 TRBD2
TGTGCCAGCAGCCCGGCAGGGACGGGACCCTCTGGGGCCAACGTCCTGACTTTC CASSPAGTGPSGANVLTF TRBV4-2 many TRBJ2-6 18 .
TGCGCCAGCAGCCAAGATAGACTAGCGGGAAGCGATGAGCAGTTCTTC CASSQDRLAGSDEQFF TRBV4-1 few TRBJ2-1 16 TRBD2
TGTGCCAGCAAGGACTCACCTAGCACAGATACGCAGTATTTT CASKDSPSTDTQYF TRBV2 few TRBJ2-3 14 .
TGTGCCATCAGTGTGTCGGACAGCTCCTACAATGAGCAGTTCTTC CAISVSDSSYNEQFF TRBV10-3 many TRBJ2-1 15 .
TGTGCCAGCAGTTTTAGGGCAGGTTCTATGGATGAGCAGTTCTTC CASSFRAGSMDEQFF TRBV12-3/TRBV12-4 . TRBJ2-1 15 .
TGCGCCAGCAGCTCCAATCTAGCGGGAGGGCCCTATGAGCAGTTCTTC CASSSNLAGGPYEQFF TRBV5-1 . TRBJ2-1 16 TRBD2
TGTGCCAGCTCGTCGGACGCTAGCTCCTACGAGCAGTACTTC CASSSDASSYEQYF TRBV18 . TRBJ2-7 14 .
TGTGCCAGCAGTCAACCCGGACTAGCGACCGAGCAGTACTTC CASSQPGLATEQYF TRBV3-1 few TRBJ2-7 14 TRBD2
TGTGCCAGCAGCTCCTTACCGTCTAGCGGGAGCCCCCTGGGGAATGAGCAGTTCTTC CASSSLPSSGSPLGNEQFF TRBV5-8 many TRBJ2-1 19 TRBD2
TGCGCCAGCAGCTTGATGGGGGAACGAACAGAAGCTTTCTTT CASSLMGERTEAFF TRBV5-1 few TRBJ1-1 14 .
TGTGCCAGCAGCCTAGGACCTCACACCGGGGAGCTGTTTTTT CASSLGPHTGELFF TRBV14 few TRBJ2-2 14 .
TGTGCCAGCAGCCGGGACCGAGCAAACACCGGGGAGCTGTTTTTT CASSRDRANTGELFF TRBV5-6 . TRBJ2-2 15 .
TGTGCCAGCAGCCCGGGACACTTCTGGGCCAACGTCCTGACTTTC CASSPGHFWANVLTF TRBV7-3 many TRBJ2-6 15 .
TGTGCCTGCTCTACCAGGTGGGACACTGAAGCTTTCTTT CACSTRWDTEAFF TRBV30 . TRBJ1-1 13 .
TGTGCCAGCAGCCAGCGGGCCTTGAACACTGAAGCTTTCTTT CASSQRALNTEAFF TRBV6-6 few TRBJ1-1 14 .
TGCGCCAGTCGACCGGGACAGGGTGTTTACGAGCAGTACTTC CASRPGQGVYEQYF TRBV10-2 many TRBJ2-7 14 TRBD1
TGCAGCGTTGGTAGCGGGGACAGGCCCCAGCATTTT CSVGSGDRPQHF TRBV29-1 many TRBJ1-5 12 TRBD1
TGTGCCAGCACAACCCCAACTCTGGAGGGGTACACTGAAGCTTTCTTT CASTTPTLEGYTEAFF TRBV25-1 few TRBJ1-1 16 .
TGTGCCAGCAGTTGGGCGGGAGGGAACACAGATACGCAGTATTTT CASSWAGGNTDTQYF TRBV6-2/TRBV6-3 . TRBJ2-3 15 TRBD2
TGTGCCAGCTCACCTCAACAGGGACGCAATCAGCCCCAGCATTTT CASSPQQGRNQPQHF TRBV18 many TRBJ1-5 15 .
TGTGCCAGCAGCGTAGGTCAGGCCCAAGAGACCCAGTACTTC CASSVGQAQETQYF TRBV5-6 . TRBJ2-5 14 .
TGTGCCAGCAGTGTGACAATGGAGGGCTATGGCTACACCTTC CASSVTMEGYGYTF TRBV6-4 many TRBJ1-2 14 .
TGTGCCTGGAGTGTTTTTAACACAGATACGCAGTATTTT CAWSVFNTDTQYF TRBV30 many TRBJ2-3 13 .
TGCGCCAGCAGCTGGACAGGGAGAAACAATGAGCAGTTCTTC CASSWTGRNNEQFF TRBV5-1 . TRBJ2-1 14 TRBD1
TGCAGCGTTGAAGACCCCGCGTCTGGTTGGAATGAGCAGTTCTTC CSVEDPASGWNEQFF TRBV29-1 . TRBJ2-1 15 .
TGTGCCAGCTCACCCGGGACAGTCGGAATGAACACTGAAGCTTTCTTT CASSPGTVGMNTEAFF TRBV18 many TRBJ1-1 16 TRBD1
TGCAGTGCTAGAGATTCGGGGACTAGCGGCAACACAGATACGCAGTATTTT CSARDSGTSGNTDTQYF TRBV20-1 many TRBJ2-3 17 TRBD2
TGTGCCAGCAAAGCGAGCCCCCCCTACAATGAGCAGTTCTTC CASKASPPYNEQFF TRBV2 many TRBJ2-1 14 .
TGTGCCAGCAGCTTAGCGGGAGTGAGCACAGATACGCAGTATTTT CASSLAGVSTDTQYF TRBV7-9 few TRBJ2-3 15 .
TGTGCCAGCAGCCCCGCTGAGGGGACCCAGTACTTC CASSPAEGTQYF TRBV3-1 few TRBJ2-5 12 .
TGTGCCAGCTCCAGGCTACAGCTGGAGCAGCCCCAGCATTTT CASSRLQLEQPQHF TRBV19 few TRBJ1-5 14 .
TGTGCCTATCAACAGACAACTAATGAAAAACTGTTTTTT CAYQQTTNEKLFF TRBV30 many TRBJ1-4 13 .
TGTGCCAGCAGCCCCGGACTAGCGGGAGCCTGGGAGACCCAGTACTTC CASSPGLAGAWETQYF TRBV11-2 many TRBJ2-5 16 TRBD2
TGCAGCATTGAAGATATAGGGGGTGCCGATACGCAGTATTTT CSIEDIGGADTQYF TRBV29-1 few TRBJ2-3 14 .
TGCAGTGCTGGAGACCGGGACAGGTTGTACGAGCAGTACTTC CSAGDRDRLYEQYF TRBV20-1 many TRBJ2-7 14 TRBD1
TGTGCCAGCAGCTTACGACAGTATGAAAAACTGTTTTTT CASSLRQYEKLFF TRBV7-9 many TRBJ1-4 13 .
TGCAGCGTTGCAAGCAGTGGTAACGAGCAGTACTTC CSVASSGNEQYF TRBV29-1 many TRBJ2-7 12 .
TGTGCCAGCAGGCTAACAGGGGTCTATGGCTACACCTTC CASRLTGVYGYTF TRBV12-3/TRBV12-4 few TRBJ1-2 13 TRBD1
TGCAGTGCTAGAGATGTGGATAGGGCCGGGTCAAACATTCAGTACTTC CSARDVDRAGSNIQYF TRBV20-1 few TRBJ2-4 16 .
TGTGCCAGCAGCTTGGGACAGGGGGCGCGAGCTTTCTTT CASSLGQGARAFF TRBV7-6 . TRBJ1-1 13 TRBD1
TGCGCCAGCCAGTATCGGGAGACCACCGGGGAGCTGTTTTTT CASQYRETTGELFF TRBV10-2 many TRBJ2-2 14 .
TGTGCCAGCAGCTTAGGCCTTGGAGGCGGCGGGAGGAATGAGCAGTTCTTC CASSLGLGGGGRNEQFF TRBV7-9 many TRBJ2-1 17 TRBD2
TGTGCCAGCAGCTCTAGAGCGGGAGGGGGTGAGCAGTTCTTC CASSSRAGGGEQFF TRBV11-3 . TRBJ2-1 14 TRBD2
TGTGCCAGCAGCCCGACAAAGGGACGAAATTCACCCCTCCACTTT CASSPTKGRNSPLHF TRBV7-8 . TRBJ1-6 15 .
TGTGCCAGCAGCCTAACCCCCGGACAGGGGTCTCACGAGCAGTACTTC CASSLTPGQGSHEQYF TRBV9 . TRBJ2-7 16 TRBD1
TGTGCCAGCAGTGTCCGGTCAAACATTCAGTACTTC CASSVRSNIQYF TRBV2 once TRBJ2-4 12 .